This passage covers 20 T cell receptor beta chains from one sample sequenced in a study of siplizumab effects on memory and regulatory T cells. The method was immunoSEQ multiplex PCR; TCRdb's version includes in-frame clones alone and lacks a portion of them. The sample lists some 87,000 clones, 90% seen once, with roughly 15% in the top ten. The sequenced material came from CD4+ T cells sorted from blood. The receptors were gathered from a human donor in good health.

This chain uses TRBV18 with TRBJ2-1; 13 bases are a match to TRBD2. CDR1 and CDR2 from the germline V gene are KGHSH and LQKENI. This CDR3 is 16 amino acids long. The V segment lost 3 bases and the J segment 10 bases; nucleotides outside the gene matches: 9. The CDR3 loop reads CASSPRTSGRAWEQFF. The CDR3 coding sequence is TGTGCCAGCTCACCTCGAACTAGCGGGAGGGCCTGGGAGCAGTTCTTC.

The chain is built from TRBV19 and TRBJ2-5; TRBD1 aligns across 7 bases. Germline V lookup: CDR1 LNHDA, CDR2 SQIVND (reference sequence). With V trimmed by 7 bases and J by 7 bases, 9 bases remained unmatched. There are 13 residues in the CDR3. CDR3 coding DNA: TGTGCCAGTACCCAGGGGGTATCTGGGACCCAGTACTTC. Translated: CASTQGVSGTQYF.

The chain is built from TRBV5-4 and TRBJ1-4, with TRBD1 identical over 9 bases. Germline V gene lookup returns CDR1 SGHNT and CDR2 YYREEE (reference sequence). Trimming took 5 bases from V and 8 from J; bases not matched to a gene: 7. The CDR3 sequence is 14 residues long. CDR3 nucleotides: TGTGCCAGCAGGAAACAGGGGGCTGGAGAAAAACTGTTTTTT. Amino acids: CASRKQGAGEKLFF.

The chain joins TRBV5-4 to TRBJ2-5; unclear D gene. This CDR3 is 15 amino acids long. Trimming pared 2 bases from V and 2 bases from J, leaving 13 bases between. Looked up from germline, CDR1 is SGHNT and CDR2 is YYREEE (reference sequence). CDR3 amino acids: CASSLYQQHQETQYF. In nucleotides, the CDR3 is TGTGCCAGCAGCTTATATCAACAGCATCAAGAGACCCAGTACTTC.

A single count supports this clone. The genes are TRBV5-5 and TRBJ2-3; TRBD2 matches 11 bases. With V trimmed by 0 bases and J by 4 bases, 4 bases remained unmatched. Germline V gene data show CDR1 as SGHKS and CDR2 as YYEKEE (reference sequence). The CDR3 loop spans 16 amino acids. CDR3 sequence (DNA): TGTGCCAGCAGCTTGGTAGCGGGAGGGCTGTCAGATACGCAGTATTTT. Protein product: CASSLVAGGLSDTQYF.

This clone appeared a single time. Germline is not matched at one junction end, which may reflect a read error. The chain links TRBV7-3 to TRBJ2-4, with TRBD2 matching 8 bases. Germline CDR1 SGHTA, CDR2 FQGTGA. The CDR3 has 15 residues. CDR3 protein: CASSITGLDKNIQYF. In DNA, the CDR3 is TGTGCCAGCAGCATAACGGGACTAGACAAAAACATTCAGTACTTC. Based on the CDR3 plus reference TRBV7-3 and TRBJ2-4, the full variable domain is GAGVSQTPSNKVTEKGKYVELRCDPISGHTALYWYRQSLGQGPEFLIYFQGTGAADDSGLPNDRFFAVRPEGSVSTLKIQRTERGDSAVYLCASSITGLDKNIQYFGAGTRLSVL.

Points on this clone: The same CDR3 can be traced to other DNA sequences in this sample. The chain combines TRBV18 with TRBJ2-7; possibly TRBD1 for D (6 bases). Germline-derived CDR1 and CDR2 are KGHSH and LQKENI. The CDR3 length is 15 residues. Deletions cut 3 bases from V and 1 base from J, with 13 bases between. CDR3 DNA sequence: TGTGCCAGCTCACCGACAGGAGGCCGTTCCTACGAGCAGTACTTC. Protein product: CASSPTGGRSYEQYF.

The V gene is TRBV5-8, the J gene TRBJ1-1, with a weak D call TRBD1 (5 bases). The V end lost 1 base, the J end lost 0 bases, and 10 bases lay between the germline ends. Germline CDR1 SGHTS, CDR2 YDEGEE. This CDR3 contains 15 residues. As DNA, the CDR3 is TGTGCCAGCAGCTTGCCCGGGACCGTGAACACTGAAGCTTTCTTT. It is translated as CASSLPGTVNTEAFF.

In its sample, this clone was seen once. The chain recombines TRBV30 with TRBJ1-1; D is ambiguous. V was pared by 2 bases and J by 4 bases, with 11 bases between. There are 13 residues in the CDR3. Germline CDR1 is GTSNPN and CDR2 is SVGIG (reference sequence). DNA of the CDR3: TGTGCCTGGAGTCACCGAAGGGCCACTGAAGCTTTCTTT. Translating gives CAWSHRRATEAFF.

The chain links TRBV5-1 to TRBJ2-1; 7 bases line up with TRBD2. Germline values: CDR1 SGHRS, CDR2 YFSETQ. The CDR3 runs to 15 residues. V gave up 3 bases and J gave up 9 bases; unmatched junction bases: 12. CDR3 protein: CASSYQREGRAEQFF. The CDR3 DNA reads TGCGCCAGCAGCTATCAGAGGGAGGGCCGGGCTGAGCAGTTCTTC. Combining the CDR3 with reference TRBV5-1 and TRBJ2-1 gives the whole variable domain KAGVTQTPRYLIKTRGQQVTLSCSPISGHRSVSWYQQTPGQGLQFLFEYFSETQRNKGNFPGRFSGRQFSNSRSEMNVSTLELGDSALYLCASSYQREGRAEQFFGPGTRLTVL.

The rearrangement links TRBV6-5 to TRBJ2-1; D is uncertain. CDR3 length equals 15 residues. CDR1 MNHEY and CDR2 SVGAGI come from the germline V gene. The V gene lost 2 bases and the J gene lost 1 base, with 9 bases spanning the gap. The CDR3 nucleotides are TGTGCCAGCAGTTACCGGCCCTGGTCCTACAATGAGCAGTTCTTC. It translates to CASSYRPWSYNEQFF.

The chain is built from TRBV30 and TRBJ2-7, with 7 bases lining up with TRBD2. The CDR3 contains 14 residues. The J segment lost 0 bases and the V segment lost 3 bases, leaving 5 bases of the junction unmatched. Germline V gives CDR1 GTSNPN, CDR2 SVGIG (reference sequence). Here the CDR3 DNA reads TGTGCCTGGAGGACACTAGCGCCCTCCTACGAGCAGTACTTC. Encoded protein: CAWRTLAPSYEQYF.

This chain connects TRBV6-5 to TRBJ1-1; tentative D call: TRBD1 (5 bases). CDR1 MNHEY and CDR2 SVGAGI come from the germline V gene. The CDR3 runs to 15 residues. Trimming removed 0 bases at V and 5 bases at J, with 13 bases between. The CDR3 loop is CASSYSRAGRTEAFF. The CDR3, as DNA: TGTGCCAGCAGTTACTCGAGGGCAGGGCGGACTGAAGCTTTCTTT.

The chain carries TRBV11-1 and TRBJ2-3, with 12 bases that match TRBD2. The CDR3 length is 18 residues. Germline lookup yields CDR1 SGHAT and CDR2 FQDESV (reference sequence). J was trimmed by 0 bases and V by 1 base; bases with no gene match: 5. As DNA, the CDR3 is TGTGCCAGCAGCTTAGGACTAGCGGGAGTCGGTAGCACAGATACGCAGTATTTT. It yields the protein CASSLGLAGVGSTDTQYF. Full variable domain (remainder filled in from reference TRBV11-1 and TRBJ2-3): EAEVAQSPRYKITEKSQAVAFWCDPISGHATLYWYRQILGQGPELLVQFQDESVVDDSQLPKDRFSAERLKGVDSTLKIQPAELGDSAMYLCASSLGLAGVGSTDTQYFGPGTRLTVL.

V and J are TRBV5-1 and TRBJ1-3; D is possibly TRBD1 (6 bases). CDR1 is SGHRS and CDR2 is YFSETQ in the germline V gene. CDR3 length equals 16 residues. Trimming left V 2 bases short and J 0 bases short, with 12 bases between. The CDR3 is CASSFTGLHSGNTIYF. The CDR3 region has the DNA TGCGCCAGCAGCTTTACAGGGCTCCACTCTGGAAACACCATATATTTT.

This chain connects TRBV18 to TRBJ1-1; tentatively, D is TRBD1 (6 bases). The CDR3 has 13 residues. The V end lost 5 bases, the J end lost 1 base, and 8 bases lay between the germline ends. Germline V gene data show CDR1 as KGHSH and CDR2 as LQKENI. CDR3 amino acids: CASSGTPNTEAFF. DNA for the CDR3: TGTGCCAGCTCAGGGACACCGAACACTGAAGCTTTCTTT.

This chain joins TRBV15 and TRBJ2-5, with D unclear. The CDR3 length is 13 residues. V was clipped by 0 bases and J by 5 bases, with 7 bases between them. CDR1 is LNHNV and CDR2 is YYDKDF in the germline V gene (reference sequence). The CDR3 region is CATSRDFSETQYF. In DNA, the CDR3 is TGTGCCACCAGCAGAGATTTCTCGGAGACCCAGTACTTC.

This clone was detected once. The chain links TRBV20-1 to TRBJ1-1; D unresolved. CDR3 length equals 11 residues. V was pared by 5 bases and J by 8 bases, with 12 bases between. CDR1 and CDR2 from the germline V gene are DFQATT and SNEGSKA (reference sequence). CDR3 DNA sequence: TGCAGTGCTGGTTCCGAGGAGGAAGCTTTCTTT. Its protein product is CSAGSEEEAFF.

V is TRBV6-6 and J is TRBJ1-2; D not certain. The CDR3 is made up of 12 amino acids. Trimming took 2 bases from V and 5 from J, leaving 6 bases between them. In germline, CDR1 is MNHNY, CDR2 SVGAGI (reference sequence). CDR3 region: CASSYGGYGYTF. Here the CDR3 DNA reads TGTGCCAGCAGTTACGGTGGATATGGCTACACCTTC.

V usage is TRBV27 and J usage is TRBJ2-5; D unresolved. Per the germline V gene, CDR1 is MNHEY and CDR2 is SMNVEV (reference sequence). CDR3 length: 11 residues. Trimming pared 2 bases from V and 5 bases from J, leaving 3 bases between. In DNA, the CDR3 is TGTGCCAGCAGTTTACCGGAGACCCAGTACTTC. This codes for CASSLPETQYF.